This is a list of T cell receptor beta chains from one sample in a study of CD8+ T cells in alopecia areata. The repertoire was sequenced with immunoSEQ multiplex PCR; TCRdb's copy has only in-frame clones and lacks some. The sample shows 150,000 or so clones, roughly 61% of them seen only once. Source: CD4+ T cells sorted from blood, taken at week 0. The source of these receptors is a human donor with alopecia areata. Both conserved end residues are part of each CDR3. A D gene is named only where the DNA matches it firmly. Only part of the rows carry a size: once, few, many, or a class if the clone is expanded.

v_gene: TRBV9
j_gene: TRBJ2-2
abundance: few
d_gene: NA
CDR3nt: TGTGCCAGCAGCGTAGGTTGGGACACCGGGGAGCTGTTTTTT
CDR3aa: CASSVGWDTGELFF

v_gene: TRBV5-1
j_gene: TRBJ2-1
abundance: NA
d_gene: NA
CDR3nt: TGCGCCAGCAGCTTGGACGGCAGCTCCTACAATGAGCAGTTCTTC
CDR3aa: CASSLDGSSYNEQFF

v_gene: TRBV9
j_gene: TRBJ2-3
abundance: once
d_gene: NA
CDR3nt: TGTGCCAGCAGCGTTTCTCGGCTGAACACAGATACGCAGTATTTT
CDR3aa: CASSVSRLNTDTQYF

v_gene: TRBV30
j_gene: TRBJ1-5
abundance: NA
d_gene: TRBD1
CDR3nt: TGTGCCTGGAGTTTGCCAGGGGGCGGAAATTATCAGCCCCAGCATTTT
CDR3aa: CAWSLPGGGNYQPQHF

v_gene: TRBV4-1
j_gene: TRBJ2-5
abundance: NA
d_gene: NA
CDR3nt: TGCGCCAGCAGCCAAGTGGGACGTACCTTGAGGGAGACCCAGTACTTC
CDR3aa: CASSQVGRTLRETQYF

v_gene: TRBV4-1
j_gene: TRBJ2-1
abundance: NA
d_gene: NA
CDR3nt: TGCGCCAGCAGCCAAGAGGCAGGGGGGGCCTACAATGAGCAGTTCTTC
CDR3aa: CASSQEAGGAYNEQFF

v_gene: TRBV29-1
j_gene: TRBJ2-3
abundance: NA
d_gene: NA
CDR3nt: TGCAGCGTTGAAGAGTACGGGGATACGCAGTATTTT
CDR3aa: CSVEEYGDTQYF

v_gene: TRBV9
j_gene: TRBJ2-1
abundance: NA
d_gene: NA
CDR3nt: TGTGCCAGCAGTACTAACCCGTCCGGGCCGGGGTTCTTC
CDR3aa: CASSTNPSGPGFF

v_gene: TRBV7-2
j_gene: TRBJ2-5
abundance: NA
d_gene: NA
CDR3nt: TGTGCCAGCAGCCCCGCGGGGTACCAAGAGACCCAGTACTTC
CDR3aa: CASSPAGYQETQYF

v_gene: TRBV29-1
j_gene: TRBJ2-3
abundance: few
d_gene: TRBD2
CDR3nt: TGCAGCGTTTCCACTCTAGCGGGGGGACTCACAGATACGCAGTATTTT
CDR3aa: CSVSTLAGGLTDTQYF

v_gene: TRBV9
j_gene: TRBJ2-7
abundance: NA
d_gene: NA
CDR3nt: TGTGCCAGCAGCGCATCCGGGACCCCGTATGACGAGCAGTACTTC
CDR3aa: CASSASGTPYDEQYF

v_gene: TRBV30
j_gene: TRBJ2-1
abundance: few
d_gene: NA
CDR3nt: TGTGCCTGGAGCTTCTCCTACAATGAGCAGTTCTTC
CDR3aa: CAWSFSYNEQFF

v_gene: TRBV29-1
j_gene: TRBJ2-4
abundance: NA
d_gene: NA
CDR3nt: TGCAGCGTTGAACCCCCAGCCTCCCTAGCCAAAAACATTCAGTACTTC
CDR3aa: CSVEPPASLAKNIQYF

v_gene: TRBV14
j_gene: TRBJ1-6
abundance: NA
d_gene: NA
CDR3nt: TGTGCCAGCAGCCAAGTTGGGGGCTCACCCCTCCACTTT
CDR3aa: CASSQVGGSPLHF

v_gene: TRBV5-1
j_gene: TRBJ1-5
abundance: few
d_gene: TRBD1
CDR3nt: TGCGCCAGCAGCTTGTCCGGGACAGGTGCTAATCAGCCCCAGCATTTT
CDR3aa: CASSLSGTGANQPQHF

v_gene: TRBV29-1
j_gene: TRBJ2-7
abundance: NA
d_gene: TRBD2
CDR3nt: TGCAGCGTTGGAAGCGGGGGGCCCAACGAGCAGTACTTC
CDR3aa: CSVGSGGPNEQYF

v_gene: TRBV28
j_gene: TRBJ2-1
abundance: NA
d_gene: NA
CDR3nt: TGTGCCAGCAGCCTAGGGGGGAACATCGGGACATCTTTCTTC
CDR3aa: CASSLGGNIGTSFF

v_gene: TRBV7-2
j_gene: TRBJ2-5
abundance: few
d_gene: TRBD2
CDR3nt: TGTGCCAGCAGCTGGGGCGGGGGTCAAGAGACCCAGTACTTC
CDR3aa: CASSWGGGQETQYF

v_gene: TRBV5-6
j_gene: TRBJ2-2
abundance: NA
d_gene: NA
CDR3nt: TGTGCCAGCAGCTTGTGGCCCGGGGAGCTGTTTTTT
CDR3aa: CASSLWPGELFF

v_gene: TRBV19
j_gene: TRBJ1-1
abundance: NA
d_gene: NA
CDR3nt: TGTGCCAGTAGTTCCCGAGCGGGGAGGAACACTGAAGCTTTCTTT
CDR3aa: CASSSRAGRNTEAFF

v_gene: TRBV20-1
j_gene: TRBJ2-5
abundance: NA
d_gene: NA
CDR3nt: TGCAGTGCCCGGGACGAAGAGACCCAGTACTTC
CDR3aa: CSARDEETQYF

v_gene: TRBV5-1
j_gene: TRBJ1-4
abundance: NA
d_gene: NA
CDR3nt: TGCGCCAGCAGCTTGGGGGGCTCGCAAGGTGAAAAACTGTTTTTT
CDR3aa: CASSLGGSQGEKLFF

v_gene: TRBV15
j_gene: TRBJ2-7
abundance: once
d_gene: NA
CDR3nt: TGTGCCACCAGCGATCCAGGGTTTGCCTACGAGCAGTACTTC
CDR3aa: CATSDPGFAYEQYF

v_gene: TRBV4-3
j_gene: TRBJ1-5
abundance: NA
d_gene: NA
CDR3nt: TGCGCCAGCAGCCAAGAGTGGGGGGGGGCAAGCCAGCCCCAGCATTTT
CDR3aa: CASSQEWGGASQPQHF

v_gene: TRBV7-2
j_gene: TRBJ2-7
abundance: NA
d_gene: NA
CDR3nt: TGTGCCAGCAGCTTAGGAGGTGCGGTGCCCTACGAGCAGTACTTC
CDR3aa: CASSLGGAVPYEQYF

v_gene: TRBV7-2
j_gene: TRBJ2-7
abundance: NA
d_gene: TRBD2
CDR3nt: TGTGCCAGCAGCTTGGGTAGCGGGGGAGTCTACGAGCAGTACTTC
CDR3aa: CASSLGSGGVYEQYF

v_gene: TRBV7-2
j_gene: TRBJ1-5
abundance: NA
d_gene: NA
CDR3nt: TGTGCCAGCAGCCGGAACCAGTTGGGAAATAGCAATCAGCCCCAGCATTTT
CDR3aa: CASSRNQLGNSNQPQHF

v_gene: TRBV11-2
j_gene: TRBJ1-2
abundance: NA
d_gene: NA
CDR3nt: TGTGCCAGCAGCCTAATGGAGGGAGGCTACACCTTC
CDR3aa: CASSLMEGGYTF

v_gene: TRBV29-1
j_gene: TRBJ2-1
abundance: NA
d_gene: NA
CDR3nt: TGCAGCGTTGGCCAGGGGGGCCTCTTTAATGAGCAGTTCTTC
CDR3aa: CSVGQGGLFNEQFF

v_gene: TRBV7-2
j_gene: TRBJ2-1
abundance: NA
d_gene: TRBD2
CDR3nt: TGTGCCAGCAGACCACCGGGACTAGCGCTCAATGAGCAGTTCTTC
CDR3aa: CASRPPGLALNEQFF

v_gene: TRBV29-1
j_gene: TRBJ2-1
abundance: once
d_gene: TRBD2
CDR3nt: TGCAGCGTTGGAAGGACTAGCGACAATGAGCAGTTCTTC
CDR3aa: CSVGRTSDNEQFF

v_gene: TRBV6-1
j_gene: TRBJ1-6
abundance: NA
d_gene: TRBD1
CDR3nt: TGTGCCAGCAGTGACAAGCCCTTCTTGACAGGGACCTTTAATTCACCCCTCCACTTT
CDR3aa: CASSDKPFLTGTFNSPLHF

v_gene: TRBV6-5
j_gene: TRBJ1-5
abundance: once
d_gene: NA
CDR3nt: TGTGCCAGCAGTTCCGGCAGCCCGAATCAGCCCCAGCATTTT
CDR3aa: CASSSGSPNQPQHF

v_gene: TRBV10-3
j_gene: TRBJ1-2
abundance: NA
d_gene: TRBD1
CDR3nt: TGTGCCATCAGTGACTTGACAGGGGCTGTGGGCTACACCTTC
CDR3aa: CAISDLTGAVGYTF

v_gene: TRBV6-5
j_gene: TRBJ2-5
abundance: NA
d_gene: NA
CDR3nt: TGTGCCAGCAGTTCCCCGGGAGAGACCCAGTACTTC
CDR3aa: CASSSPGETQYF

v_gene: TRBV7-2
j_gene: TRBJ2-5
abundance: NA
d_gene: NA
CDR3nt: TGTGCCAGCAGCTTATTTTCGGGCGGGGTGGCAACCCAGTACTTC
CDR3aa: CASSLFSGGVATQYF

v_gene: TRBV7-9
j_gene: TRBJ1-1
abundance: few
d_gene: NA
CDR3nt: TGTGCCAGCAGTTTCAACAGGTTTGTTGAAGCTTTCTTT
CDR3aa: CASSFNRFVEAFF

v_gene: TRBV5-4
j_gene: TRBJ2-2
abundance: NA
d_gene: TRBD2
CDR3nt: TGTGCCAGCAGCTCCGGACTAGCGGGGGCCACCGGGGAGCTGTTTTTT
CDR3aa: CASSSGLAGATGELFF

v_gene: TRBV25-1
j_gene: TRBJ1-1
abundance: NA
d_gene: NA
CDR3nt: TGTGCCAGCAGTGAATGGGGGGCCGCGTACACTGAAGCTTTCTTT
CDR3aa: CASSEWGAAYTEAFF